A selection of T cell receptor beta chains follows, all from one sample in a study of blood T cell repertoires in COVID-19. Method: immunoSEQ multiplex PCR; TCRdb's copy keeps in-frame clones and lacks some. The table has a few hundred thousand clones, 70% to 90% seen once. The specimen sequenced was peripheral blood. These receptors all stem from a woman in her 30s with active or convalescent COVID-19. Each CDR3 is given with its conserved first and last residue. The D gene is left open where the match is weak.

v_gene: TRBV5-4; j_gene: NA; d_gene: NA; CDR3aa: CASSFRSSGNTIYF
v_gene: TRBV7-2; j_gene: TRBJ2-1; d_gene: TRBD1; CDR3aa: CASSLRQGAYNEQFF
v_gene: TRBV7-7; j_gene: TRBJ2-2; d_gene: TRBD1; CDR3aa: CASSLQPGTGIPGELFF
v_gene: TRBV28; j_gene: TRBJ1-2; d_gene: NA; CDR3aa: CASSQGTAYGYTF
v_gene: TRBV27; j_gene: TRBJ2-2; d_gene: NA; CDR3aa: CASSLSSQGSGELFF
v_gene: TRBV4-2; j_gene: TRBJ1-1; d_gene: NA; CDR3aa: CASSQGWTNTEAFF
v_gene: TRBV14; j_gene: TRBJ2-5; d_gene: NA; CDR3aa: CASSRYRDGSQETQYF
v_gene: TRBV1; j_gene: TRBJ2-3; d_gene: NA; CDR3aa: CTSSQELAGGADTQYF
v_gene: TRBV28; j_gene: TRBJ1-2; d_gene: NA; CDR3aa: CASSFRGWYGYTF
v_gene: TRBV7-9; j_gene: TRBJ2-1; d_gene: NA; CDR3aa: CASSLKLSSGNEQFF
v_gene: TRBV2; j_gene: TRBJ1-3; d_gene: NA; CDR3aa: CASTPRTGIPYRGNTIYF
v_gene: TRBV3-1/TRBV3-2; j_gene: TRBJ2-5; d_gene: TRBD1; CDR3aa: CASSQGTGPRETQYF
v_gene: TRBV19; j_gene: TRBJ2-1; d_gene: TRBD2; CDR3aa: CASSGYQRGAVGDEQFF
v_gene: TRBV12-3/TRBV12-4; j_gene: TRBJ2-7; d_gene: TRBD2; CDR3aa: CASSPKAGEQYF
v_gene: TRBV27; j_gene: TRBJ2-7; d_gene: NA; CDR3aa: CASRGGYEQYF
v_gene: TRBV28; j_gene: TRBJ1-4; d_gene: NA; CDR3aa: CASSEKGWATNEKLFF
v_gene: TRBV5-4; j_gene: TRBJ2-7; d_gene: TRBD2; CDR3aa: CASSSGGDPYEQYF
v_gene: TRBV14; j_gene: TRBJ1-1; d_gene: NA; CDR3aa: CASSQWLSTEAFF
v_gene: TRBV30; j_gene: TRBJ2-7; d_gene: NA; CDR3aa: CAWSNRVFDEQYF
v_gene: TRBV7-8; j_gene: TRBJ2-1; d_gene: TRBD2; CDR3aa: CASSLWGPSSGGRGEQFF
v_gene: TRBV7-9; j_gene: TRBJ1-6; d_gene: TRBD1; CDR3aa: CASSPKGQGAFGTLHF
v_gene: TRBV5-1; j_gene: TRBJ2-2; d_gene: TRBD1; CDR3aa: CASSLVQGATSGELFF
v_gene: TRBV4-3; j_gene: TRBJ1-6; d_gene: NA; CDR3aa: CASSQRGDTNRVNSPLHF
v_gene: TRBV2; j_gene: TRBJ1-1; d_gene: TRBD1; CDR3aa: CASRDQGVNTEAFF
v_gene: TRBV19; j_gene: TRBJ2-3; d_gene: NA; CDR3aa: CASSSTLAPTQYF
v_gene: TRBV27; j_gene: TRBJ1-1; d_gene: NA; CDR3aa: CASAGVGTEAFF
v_gene: TRBV12-5; j_gene: TRBJ2-2; d_gene: NA; CDR3aa: CASGLSGTGELFF
v_gene: TRBV5-1; j_gene: TRBJ2-5; d_gene: NA; CDR3aa: CASSFTGDGETQYF
v_gene: TRBV7-8; j_gene: TRBJ1-2; d_gene: NA; CDR3aa: CASSLDLGRGNYGYTF
v_gene: TRBV4-3; j_gene: TRBJ1-4; d_gene: TRBD1; CDR3aa: CASSDRPGGPEKLFF
v_gene: TRBV30; j_gene: TRBJ2-2; d_gene: NA; CDR3aa: CAWSGQGIGELFF
v_gene: TRBV25-1; j_gene: TRBJ2-1; d_gene: TRBD2; CDR3aa: CASSETSGGSNDEQFF
v_gene: TRBV13; j_gene: TRBJ1-1; d_gene: TRBD1; CDR3aa: CASSLGVVGTGDEAFF
v_gene: TRBV30; j_gene: TRBJ1-2; d_gene: TRBD1; CDR3aa: CAWADRDYGYTF
v_gene: TRBV19; j_gene: TRBJ1-5; d_gene: NA; CDR3aa: CASSTTWGNQPQHF
v_gene: TRBV2; j_gene: TRBJ2-1; d_gene: TRBD2; CDR3aa: CASFPAGGPGNEQFF
v_gene: TRBV5-1; j_gene: TRBJ2-2; d_gene: NA; CDR3aa: CASSLDSTNTGELFF
v_gene: TRBV5-1; j_gene: TRBJ1-2; d_gene: NA; CDR3aa: CASSLSVASYGYTF
v_gene: TRBV6-5; j_gene: TRBJ2-7; d_gene: TRBD1; CDR3aa: CASSRQGALGEQYF
v_gene: TRBV7-2; j_gene: TRBJ2-1; d_gene: TRBD2; CDR3aa: CASSRGGASDNEQFF
v_gene: TRBV6-5; j_gene: TRBJ2-5; d_gene: NA; CDR3aa: CASSNQETQYF
v_gene: TRBV19; j_gene: TRBJ2-1; d_gene: TRBD2; CDR3aa: CASSKWEGDNEQFF
v_gene: TRBV27; j_gene: TRBJ1-2; d_gene: NA; CDR3aa: CASSPLGGGYGYTF
v_gene: TRBV24-1; j_gene: TRBJ2-7; d_gene: TRBD1; CDR3aa: CATSDSRTGRYEQYF
v_gene: TRBV10-3; j_gene: TRBJ2-5; d_gene: TRBD2; CDR3aa: CATPGRGSGGEQETQYF
v_gene: TRBV7-8; j_gene: TRBJ2-3; d_gene: TRBD2; CDR3aa: CASSLNKLPRSGGAGDTQYF
v_gene: TRBV6-5; j_gene: TRBJ1-2; d_gene: TRBD1; CDR3aa: CASSRPGQGNYGYTF
v_gene: TRBV28; j_gene: TRBJ2-3; d_gene: NA; CDR3aa: CASSFREGGVGWDTQYF
v_gene: TRBV19; j_gene: TRBJ1-5; d_gene: TRBD1; CDR3aa: CASSQGQGTNQPQHF
v_gene: TRBV6-1; j_gene: TRBJ2-7; d_gene: TRBD2; CDR3aa: CASSALAGAQGDYEQYF